A single TCR beta chain is shown here with its context. The data were obtained in a study of OX40 agonist ivuxolimab in advanced cancers. Study-level background: Among those treated, three patients had partial responses, one with hepatocellular carcinoma and two with cutaneous melanoma.

This CDR3 contains 15 residues. Deletions cut 3 bases from V and 0 bases from J, with 12 bases between. Germline assignment: CDR1 MNHEY and CDR2 SMNVEV (reference sequence). Using immunoSEQ multiplex PCR, the repertoire was profiled, and TCRdb retains in-frame clones only, with some absent. This sample yields approximately 15,000 clones, of which 80% are seen a single time; 13% to 15% belongs to the top ten. The sample here was CD4+ or CD8+ T cells sorted from blood, taken in a trial of the OX40 agonist ivuxolimab. The TCR was taken from an adult with an advanced solid tumor such as melanoma, head and neck, liver or kidney cancer. This rearrangement joins TRBV27 to TRBJ2-7, with D possibly TRBD2 on 6 matching bases. In DNA form, the CDR3 reads TGTGCCAGCAGTTTGGGAGGAGGGAGCTCCTACGAGCAGTACTTC. Its translation: CASSLGGGSSYEQYF.